A selection of T cell receptor beta chains follows, all from one sample in a study of a mutant IDH1 vaccine in newly diagnosed glioma. Which antigens these TCRs recognize remains unknown. Sequencing was performed with immunoSEQ multiplex PCR; in TCRdb, only in-frame clones are kept and a portion is missing. The table includes about 60,000 clones, under 85% detected once. The specimen comprised PBMCs, sampled from a glioma patient whose treatment included an IDH1 peptide vaccine. The receptor set was obtained from a woman in her forties or fifties with glioma. The CDR3 runs from the conserved cysteine through the conserved F or W. The D gene is left open where the match is weak. Expanded clones get a size class; other rows say once, few or many, or leave the size out.

>TRBV5-4|TRBJ2-3|NA|NA|12
TGTGCCAGCAGCTCTCGGGGGGATACGCAGTATTTT
CASSSRGDTQYF
>TRBV19|TRBJ1-4|NA|TRBD1|13
TGTGCCAGCCGGGACAGGGGAGGTGAAAAACTGTTTTTT
CASRDRGGEKLFF
>TRBV7-6|TRBJ1-2|NA|TRBD1|15
TGTGCCAGCAGCGACTACGGGACAGGGAGAGGAGGCTACACCTTC
CASSDYGTGRGGYTF
>TRBV2|TRBJ1-2|NA|NA|16
TGTGCCAGCAGTGAAGAGACGGGGTGGCGTAACTATGGCTACACCTTC
CASSEETGWRNYGYTF
>TRBV7-6|TRBJ2-1|NA|NA|12
TGTGCCAGCAGCTTAGGGGTAAATGAGCAGTTCTTC
CASSLGVNEQFF
>TRBV18|TRBJ1-5|few|TRBD1|14
TGTGCCAGCTCCTCGCGGCAGGGGGCCCAGCCCCAGCATTTT
CASSSRQGAQPQHF
>TRBV7-6|TRBJ1-6|NA|NA|15
TGTGCCAGCAGCTTAAGCAGGGGATATAATTCACCCCTCCACTTT
CASSLSRGYNSPLHF
>TRBV10-3|TRBJ1-1|NA|NA|14
TGTGCCATCAGTTCAGCAGGGGACGGATCTGAAGCTTTCTTT
CAISSAGDGSEAFF
>TRBV7-8|TRBJ1-1|NA|NA|13
TGTGCCAGCAGCATTACAGTGAACACTGAAGCTTTCTTT
CASSITVNTEAFF
>TRBV7-9|TRBJ1-4|NA|NA|15
TGTGCCAGCAGCCCACCCGGGGCAGGAGTTTGGGAACTGTTTTTT
CASSPPGAGVWELFF
>TRBV28|TRBJ2-2|NA|NA|15
TGTGCCAGCAGTTTTCTCGATCGGGACACCGGGGAGCTGTTTTTT
CASSFLDRDTGELFF
>TRBV6-1|TRBJ2-7|NA|TRBD1|15
TGTGCCAGCAGTTTCGCCAGGGGGCCTGGCTACGAGCAGTACTTC
CASSFARGPGYEQYF
>TRBV5-6|TRBJ2-6|NA|NA|17
TGTGCCAGCAGCTTGGTTGACTCGCGCTCTGGGGCCAACGTCCTGACTTTC
CASSLVDSRSGANVLTF
>TRBV4-1|TRBJ2-5|NA|NA|13
TGCGCCAGCAGCGTCTTAGCGCGGGAGACCCAGTACTTC
CASSVLARETQYF
>TRBV5-1|TRBJ2-2|NA|TRBD1|13
TGCGCCAGCGGACAGGGTAACACCGGGGAGCTGTTTTTT
CASGQGNTGELFF
>TRBV9|TRBJ1-6|few|NA|15
TGTGCCAGCAGCGTAGAGGCAGATCCGAATTCACCCCTCCACTTT
CASSVEADPNSPLHF
>TRBV28|TRBJ2-2|NA|NA|10
TGTGCCAGCGCGGCCGGGGAGCTGTTTTTT
CASAAGELFF
>TRBV27|TRBJ2-3|NA|NA|15
TGTGCCAGCAGTTTATATCCCATAACCGGGGATACGCAGTATTTT
CASSLYPITGDTQYF
>TRBV5-1|TRBJ2-3|NA|NA|14
TGCGCCAGCAGCTTGCAGGACTTCACAGATACGCAGTATTTT
CASSLQDFTDTQYF
>TRBV6-1|TRBJ2-5|NA|NA|14
TGTGCCAGCAGATCCCAGGACAGACAAGAGACCCAGTACTTC
CASRSQDRQETQYF
>TRBV6-4|TRBJ2-2|few|NA|14
TGTGCCAGCAGTGACGACGGGAGCACCGGGGAGCTGTTTTTT
CASSDDGSTGELFF
>TRBV6-1|TRBJ1-1|NA|TRBD1|12
TGTGCCAGCTCGGACAGGGGTACTGAAGCTTTCTTT
CASSDRGTEAFF
>TRBV5-4|TRBJ2-7|NA|NA|14
TGTGCCAGCAGCCTTAGACAGGCCACCTACGAGCAGTACTTC
CASSLRQATYEQYF
>TRBV18|TRBJ2-7|NA|TRBD1|12
TGTGCCAGCTCACCCTGGGACAGCGAGCAGTACTTC
CASSPWDSEQYF